These T cell receptor beta chains were read from a single sample in a study of T-cell memory formation after mild COVID-19. A single record per CDR3 protein comes from TCRdb applying MiXCR to the 5' RACE reads. The table shows hundreds of thousands of distinct CDR3 sequences, with about 23% occurring only once. The specimen was PBMCs or a T cell subset sorted from them (not recorded which). The source is an adult woman who had mild COVID-19 (a few samples of this study predate the infection). Cell type and time point are not known. The CDR3 runs from the conserved cysteine through the conserved F or W. Fields, in order: V gene, D gene, clone size, J gene, CDR3 protein, CDR3 DNA. D genes are given only for firm matches. Where a row states a size, it is once, few, many or the class of an expanded clone; other rows omit it.

>TRBV5-1|-|-|TRBJ1-1
CASSLYSSSGRNTEAFF
TGCGCCAGCAGCTTGTACAGTAGCAGCGGTCGAAACACTGAAGCTTTCTTT
>TRBV28|TRBD2|-|TRBJ2-7
CASIRTGTSAYEQYF
TGTGCCAGCATACGAACCGGGACTAGCGCATACGAGCAGTACTTC
>TRBV5-1|-|-|TRBJ2-6
CASSMGGASGANVLTF
TGCGCCAGCTCAATGGGGGGCGCGTCAGGGGCCAACGTCCTGACTTTC
>TRBV20-1|-|few|TRBJ1-2
CSAPQDWGYTF
TGCAGTGCTCCTCAGGACTGGGGCTACACCTTC
>TRBV12-3/TRBV12-4|TRBD1|-|TRBJ1-6
CASRVAGTGLLHF
TGTGCCAGCAGGGTCGCCGGGACAGGTTTGCTCCACTTT
>TRBV10-3|-|few|TRBJ1-2
CAISESVLVRGYTF
TGTGCCATCAGTGAGTCCGTCTTGGTGCGGGGCTACACCTTC
>TRBV19|-|many|TRBJ2-7
CASSSVQDSSYEQYF
TGTGCCAGTAGTTCCGTTCAGGATTCCTCCTACGAGCAGTACTTC
>TRBV30|TRBD2|-|TRBJ2-7
CAWSGLAGGSPYF
TGTGCCTGGAGCGGACTAGCGGGGGGGAGTCCGTACTTC
>TRBV7-6|-|-|TRBJ2-5
CASSLASDFGEETQYF
TGTGCCAGCAGCTTAGCAAGTGACTTCGGAGAAGAGACCCAGTACTTC
>TRBV2|-|few|TRBJ2-1
CASSEAWLAKYNEQFF
TGTGCCAGCAGTGAAGCTTGGCTAGCGAAGTACAATGAGCAGTTCTTC
>TRBV7-9|TRBD1|few|TRBJ1-1
CASSLGTGGRSEAFF
TGTGCCAGCAGCTTAGGGACAGGGGGTAGGAGTGAAGCTTTCTTT
>TRBV7-9|-|few|TRBJ1-4
CASSLMGSVSELFF
TGTGCCAGCAGCTTAATGGGGTCCGTATCTGAACTGTTTTTT
>TRBV5-1|TRBD2|-|TRBJ2-1
CASSWGEGPPRGEQFF
TGCGCCAGCAGCTGGGGGGAGGGCCCCCCGAGGGGTGAGCAGTTCTTC
>TRBV7-2|-|-|TRBJ2-5
CASSPDRIEETQYF
TGTGCCAGCAGCCCCGACAGGATCGAAGAGACCCAGTACTTC
>TRBV12-3/TRBV12-4|TRBD2|-|TRBJ2-1
CASSFGPRGGAYNEQFF
TGTGCCAGCAGTTTCGGACCTCGCGGGGGAGCCTACAATGAGCAGTTCTTC
>TRBV7-6|TRBD1|-|TRBJ1-2
CASSLATGPGGYTF
TGTGCCAGCAGCTTAGCGACAGGGCCCGGTGGCTACACCTTC
>TRBV7-8|TRBD1|few|TRBJ2-7
CASSLDSGTGPVGQYF
TGTGCCAGCAGCTTAGACTCCGGGACAGGCCCGGTGGGGCAGTACTTC
>TRBV29-1|-|few|TRBJ1-1
CSVTKGTANTEAFF
TGCAGCGTCACAAAGGGGACGGCGAACACTGAAGCTTTCTTT
>TRBV5-1|-|-|TRBJ2-5
CASSLFQETQYF
TGCGCCAGCAGCTTATTCCAAGAGACCCAGTACTTC
>TRBV6-5|-|-|TRBJ1-6
CASSYSQFSYNSPLHF
TGTGCCAGCAGTTACTCACAGTTCTCCTATAATTCACCCCTCCACTTT
>TRBV11-2|TRBD2|-|TRBJ2-3
CASSLVSSGRRGATDTQYF
TGTGCCAGCAGCTTAGTATCTAGCGGGAGAAGGGGGGCCACAGATACGCAGTATTTT
>TRBV7-8|-|few|TRBJ1-1
CASSLVGKDRHEAFF
TGTGCCAGCAGCTTAGTAGGAAAGGACAGACATGAAGCTTTCTTT
>TRBV19|-|once|TRBJ2-1
CASSTSRRGLADNEQFF
TGTGCCAGTAGTACATCTCGCCGGGGGCTAGCGGACAATGAGCAGTTCTTC
>TRBV6-1|-|-|TRBJ1-2
CASSELGVRRHYGYTF
TGTGCCAGCAGTGAATTGGGGGTACGACGGCACTATGGCTACACCTTC
>TRBV20-1|-|-|TRBJ2-7
CSALGDRIEQYF
TGCAGTGCCCTGGGCGACAGGATCGAGCAGTACTTC
>TRBV6-5|-|few|TRBJ2-3
CASSRDTTDTQYF
TGTGCCAGCAGTCGGGACACCACAGATACGCAGTATTTT
>TRBV20-1|-|-|TRBJ2-6
CSAEDGASGANVLTF
TGCAGTGCCGAGGACGGGGCCTCTGGGGCCAACGTCCTGACTTTC
>TRBV29-1|-|few|TRBJ1-2
CSVAGRLNYGYTF
TGCAGCGTAGCCGGACGGTTAAACTATGGCTACACCTTC
>TRBV5-5|TRBD1|few|TRBJ2-7
CASSPYTGDYEQYF
TGTGCCAGCAGCCCGTACACAGGGGACTACGAGCAGTACTTC
>TRBV29-1|-|-|TRBJ1-2
CSVSGPGYTF
TGCAGCGTATCGGGGCCTGGCTACACCTTC
>TRBV6-5|TRBD2|few|TRBJ2-7
CASSPPGLAGAPQYF
TGTGCCAGCAGCCCACCGGGACTAGCGGGAGCGCCGCAGTACTTC
>TRBV7-3|TRBD2|-|TRBJ2-1
CASSLVSGGLDEQFF
TGTGCCAGCAGCTTGGTATCGGGAGGGTTGGATGAGCAGTTCTTC
>TRBV6-6|-|few|TRBJ2-7
CASSYMRGEQYF
TGTGCCAGCAGTTACATGAGAGGGGAGCAGTACTTC
>TRBV9|TRBD1|-|TRBJ2-7
CASSPSGQGPYEQYF
TGTGCCAGCAGCCCCTCGGGACAGGGGCCCTACGAGCAGTACTTC
>TRBV7-2|TRBD2|few|TRBJ2-3
CASRESGGSTDTQYF
TGTGCCAGCAGGGAGAGCGGGGGGAGCACAGATACGCAGTATTTT
>TRBV30|TRBD1|-|TRBJ2-1
CAWRGQGPQFF
TGTGCCTGGCGGGGACAGGGACCGCAGTTCTTC
>TRBV3-1|TRBD2|-|TRBJ2-2
CASGQGLAGGPDTGELFF
TGTGCCAGCGGCCAGGGACTAGCGGGAGGGCCTGACACCGGGGAGCTGTTTTTT
>TRBV5-1|-|-|TRBJ2-7
CASSLAAGPYEQYF
TGCGCCAGCAGCTTGGCCGCAGGACCCTACGAGCAGTACTTC
>TRBV20-1|-|-|TRBJ2-7
CSASPYEQYF
TGCAGTGCCTCCCCCTACGAGCAGTACTTC
>TRBV20-1|TRBD2|-|TRBJ2-3
CSASLNSGGVGDTQYF
TGCAGTGCTAGCCTAAATAGCGGGGGGGTAGGAGATACGCAGTATTTT